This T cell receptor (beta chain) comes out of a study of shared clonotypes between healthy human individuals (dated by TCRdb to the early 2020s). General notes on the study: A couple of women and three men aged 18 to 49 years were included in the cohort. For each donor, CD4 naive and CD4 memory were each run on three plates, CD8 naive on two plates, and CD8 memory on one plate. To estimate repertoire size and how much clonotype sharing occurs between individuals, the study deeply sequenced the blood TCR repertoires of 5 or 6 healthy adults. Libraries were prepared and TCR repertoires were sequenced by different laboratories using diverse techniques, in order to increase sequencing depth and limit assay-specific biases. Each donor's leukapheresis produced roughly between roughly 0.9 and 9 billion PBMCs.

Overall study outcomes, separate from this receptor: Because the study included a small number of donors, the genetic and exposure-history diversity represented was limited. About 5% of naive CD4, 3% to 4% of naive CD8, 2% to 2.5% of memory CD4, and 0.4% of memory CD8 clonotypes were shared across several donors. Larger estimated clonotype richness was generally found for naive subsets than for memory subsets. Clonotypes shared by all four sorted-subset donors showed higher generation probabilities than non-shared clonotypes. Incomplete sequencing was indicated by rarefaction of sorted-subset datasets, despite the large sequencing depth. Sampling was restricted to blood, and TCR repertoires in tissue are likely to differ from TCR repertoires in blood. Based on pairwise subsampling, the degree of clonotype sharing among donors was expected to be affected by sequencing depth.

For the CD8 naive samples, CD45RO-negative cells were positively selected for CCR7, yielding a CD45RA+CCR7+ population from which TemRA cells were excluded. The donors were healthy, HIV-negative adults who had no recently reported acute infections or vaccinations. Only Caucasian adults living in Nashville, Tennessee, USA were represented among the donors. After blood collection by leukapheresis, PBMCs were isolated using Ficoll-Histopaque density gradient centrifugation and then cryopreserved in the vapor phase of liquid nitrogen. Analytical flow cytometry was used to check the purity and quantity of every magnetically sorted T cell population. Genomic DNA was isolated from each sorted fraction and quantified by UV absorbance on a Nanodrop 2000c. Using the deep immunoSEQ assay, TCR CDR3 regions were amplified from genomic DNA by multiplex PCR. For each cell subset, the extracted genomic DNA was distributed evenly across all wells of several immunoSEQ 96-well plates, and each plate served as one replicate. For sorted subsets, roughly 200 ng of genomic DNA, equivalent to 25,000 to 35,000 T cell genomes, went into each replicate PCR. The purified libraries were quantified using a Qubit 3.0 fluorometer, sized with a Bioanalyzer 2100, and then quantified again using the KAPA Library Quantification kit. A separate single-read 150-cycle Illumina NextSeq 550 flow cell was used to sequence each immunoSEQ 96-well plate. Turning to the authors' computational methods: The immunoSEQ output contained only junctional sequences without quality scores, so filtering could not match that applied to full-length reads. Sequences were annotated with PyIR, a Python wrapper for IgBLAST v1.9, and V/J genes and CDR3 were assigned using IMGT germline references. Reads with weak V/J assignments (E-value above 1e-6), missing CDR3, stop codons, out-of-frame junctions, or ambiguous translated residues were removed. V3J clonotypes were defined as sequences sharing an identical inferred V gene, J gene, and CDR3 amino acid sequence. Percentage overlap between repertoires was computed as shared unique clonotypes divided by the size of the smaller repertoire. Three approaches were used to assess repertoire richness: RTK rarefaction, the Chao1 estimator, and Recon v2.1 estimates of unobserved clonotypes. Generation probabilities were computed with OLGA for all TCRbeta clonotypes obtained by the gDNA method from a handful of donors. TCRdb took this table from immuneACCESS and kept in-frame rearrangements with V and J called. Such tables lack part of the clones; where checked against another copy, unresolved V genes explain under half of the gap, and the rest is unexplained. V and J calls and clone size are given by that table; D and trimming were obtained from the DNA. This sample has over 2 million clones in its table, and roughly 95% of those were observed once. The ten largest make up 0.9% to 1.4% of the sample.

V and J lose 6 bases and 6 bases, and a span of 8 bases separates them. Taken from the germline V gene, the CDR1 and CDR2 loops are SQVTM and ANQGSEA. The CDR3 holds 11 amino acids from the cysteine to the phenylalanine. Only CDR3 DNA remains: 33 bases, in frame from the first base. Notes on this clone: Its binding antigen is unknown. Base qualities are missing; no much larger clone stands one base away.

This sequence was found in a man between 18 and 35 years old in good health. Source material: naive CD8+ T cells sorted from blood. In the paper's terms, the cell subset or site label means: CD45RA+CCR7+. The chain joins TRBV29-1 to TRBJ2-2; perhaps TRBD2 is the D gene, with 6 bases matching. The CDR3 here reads CSVGTAGELFF. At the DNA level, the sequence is TGCAGCGTGGGGACTGCCGGGGAGCTGTTTTTT.